This record concerns one T cell receptor beta chain sequence. The data are from a study of blood T cell repertoires in COVID-19. Assay: immunoSEQ multiplex PCR; the TCRdb copy retains only in-frame clones and omits some. The sample has about 170,000 clones, roughly 79% seen once. This CDR3 contains 15 residues. V lost 8 bases and J lost 0, with 17 bases in between. The V gene's germline CDR1 is MNHEY and CDR2 SVGAGI. The V gene is TRBV6-5, the J gene TRBJ2-7; D is possibly TRBD1 (6 bases). The sample taken for sequencing was peripheral blood. The TCR originated in an elderly woman with acute or convalescent COVID-19. Here the CDR3 DNA reads TGTGCCAGCGCTGACGACCGGGACAACTCCTACGAGCAGTACTTC. Translated, it gives CASADDRDNSYEQYF.